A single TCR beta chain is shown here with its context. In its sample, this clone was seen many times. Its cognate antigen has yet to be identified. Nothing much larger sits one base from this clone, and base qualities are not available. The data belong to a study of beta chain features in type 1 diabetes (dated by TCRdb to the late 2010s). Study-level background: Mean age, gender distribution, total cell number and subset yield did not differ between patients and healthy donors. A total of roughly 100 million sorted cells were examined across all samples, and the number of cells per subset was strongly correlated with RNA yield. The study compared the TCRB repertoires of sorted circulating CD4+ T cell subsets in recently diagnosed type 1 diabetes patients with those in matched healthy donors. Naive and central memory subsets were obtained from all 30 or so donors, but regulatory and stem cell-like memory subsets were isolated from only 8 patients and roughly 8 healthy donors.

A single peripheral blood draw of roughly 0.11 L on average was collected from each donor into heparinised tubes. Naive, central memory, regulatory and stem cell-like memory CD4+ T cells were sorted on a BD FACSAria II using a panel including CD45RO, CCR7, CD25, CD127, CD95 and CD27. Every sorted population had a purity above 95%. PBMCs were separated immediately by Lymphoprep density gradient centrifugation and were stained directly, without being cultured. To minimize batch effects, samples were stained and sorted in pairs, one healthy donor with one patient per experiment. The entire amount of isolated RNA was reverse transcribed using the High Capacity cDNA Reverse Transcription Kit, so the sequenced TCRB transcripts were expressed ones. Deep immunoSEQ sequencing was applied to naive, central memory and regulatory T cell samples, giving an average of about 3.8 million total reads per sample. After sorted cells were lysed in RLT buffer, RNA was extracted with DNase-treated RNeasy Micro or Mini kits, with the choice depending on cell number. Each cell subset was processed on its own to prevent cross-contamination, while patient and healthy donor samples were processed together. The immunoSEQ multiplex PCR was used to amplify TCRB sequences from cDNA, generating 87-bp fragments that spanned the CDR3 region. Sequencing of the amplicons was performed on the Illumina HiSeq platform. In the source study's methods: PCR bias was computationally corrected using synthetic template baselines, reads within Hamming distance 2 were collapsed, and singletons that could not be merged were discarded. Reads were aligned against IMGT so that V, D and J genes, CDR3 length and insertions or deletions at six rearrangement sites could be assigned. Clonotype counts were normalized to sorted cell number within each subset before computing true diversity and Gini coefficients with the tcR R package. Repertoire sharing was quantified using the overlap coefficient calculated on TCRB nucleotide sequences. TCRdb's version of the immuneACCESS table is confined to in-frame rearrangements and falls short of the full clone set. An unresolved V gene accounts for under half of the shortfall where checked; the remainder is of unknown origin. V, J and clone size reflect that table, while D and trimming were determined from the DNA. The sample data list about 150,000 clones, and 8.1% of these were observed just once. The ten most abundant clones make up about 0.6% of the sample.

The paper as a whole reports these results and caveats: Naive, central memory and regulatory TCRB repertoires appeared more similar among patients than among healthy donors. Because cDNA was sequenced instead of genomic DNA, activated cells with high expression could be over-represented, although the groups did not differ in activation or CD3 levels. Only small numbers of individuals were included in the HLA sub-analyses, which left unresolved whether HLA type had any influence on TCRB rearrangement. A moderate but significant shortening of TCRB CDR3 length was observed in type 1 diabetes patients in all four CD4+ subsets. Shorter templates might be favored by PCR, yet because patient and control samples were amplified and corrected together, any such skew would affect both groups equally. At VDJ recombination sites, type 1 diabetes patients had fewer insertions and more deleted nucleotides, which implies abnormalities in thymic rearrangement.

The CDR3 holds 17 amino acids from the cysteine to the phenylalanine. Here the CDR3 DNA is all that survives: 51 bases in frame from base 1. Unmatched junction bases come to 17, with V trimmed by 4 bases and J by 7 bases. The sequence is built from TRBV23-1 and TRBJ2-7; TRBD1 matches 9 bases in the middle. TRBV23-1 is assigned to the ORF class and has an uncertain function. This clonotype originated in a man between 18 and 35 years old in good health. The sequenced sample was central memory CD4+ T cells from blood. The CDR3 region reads CASSPQLQGAAQGEQYF. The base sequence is TGCGCCAGCAGTCCCCAATTACAGGGGGCGGCCCAAGGGGAGCAGTACTTC.